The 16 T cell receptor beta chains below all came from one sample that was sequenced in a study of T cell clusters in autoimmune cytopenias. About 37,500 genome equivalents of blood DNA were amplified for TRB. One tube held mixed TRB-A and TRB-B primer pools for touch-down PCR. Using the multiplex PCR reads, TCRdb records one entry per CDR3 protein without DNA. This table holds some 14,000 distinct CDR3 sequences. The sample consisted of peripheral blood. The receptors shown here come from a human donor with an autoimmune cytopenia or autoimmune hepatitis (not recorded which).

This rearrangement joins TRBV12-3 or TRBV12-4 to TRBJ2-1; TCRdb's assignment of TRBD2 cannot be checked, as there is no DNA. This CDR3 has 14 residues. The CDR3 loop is CASSFFREGDEQFF.

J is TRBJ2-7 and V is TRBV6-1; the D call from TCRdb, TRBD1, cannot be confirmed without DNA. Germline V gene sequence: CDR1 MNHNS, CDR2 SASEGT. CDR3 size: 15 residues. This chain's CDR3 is CASSEAPGPRDEQYF.

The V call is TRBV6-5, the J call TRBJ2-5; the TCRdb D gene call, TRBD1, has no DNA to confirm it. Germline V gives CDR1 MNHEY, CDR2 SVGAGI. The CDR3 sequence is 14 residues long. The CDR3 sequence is CASSDRVLRKTQYF.

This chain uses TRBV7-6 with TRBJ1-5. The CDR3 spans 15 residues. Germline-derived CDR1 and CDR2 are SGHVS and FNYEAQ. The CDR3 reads CASSLGGDSNQPQHF.

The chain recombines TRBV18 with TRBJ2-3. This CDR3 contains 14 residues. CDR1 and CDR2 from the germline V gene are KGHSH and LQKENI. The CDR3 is CASSPSLSTDTQYF.

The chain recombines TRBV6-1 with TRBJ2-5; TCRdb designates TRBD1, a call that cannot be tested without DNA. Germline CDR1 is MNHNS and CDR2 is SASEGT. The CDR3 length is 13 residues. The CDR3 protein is CASSVRGTYEQYF.

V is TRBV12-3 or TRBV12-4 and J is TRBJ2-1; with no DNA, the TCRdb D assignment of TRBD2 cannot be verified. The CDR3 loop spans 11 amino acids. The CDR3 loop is CASSRDSLRFF.

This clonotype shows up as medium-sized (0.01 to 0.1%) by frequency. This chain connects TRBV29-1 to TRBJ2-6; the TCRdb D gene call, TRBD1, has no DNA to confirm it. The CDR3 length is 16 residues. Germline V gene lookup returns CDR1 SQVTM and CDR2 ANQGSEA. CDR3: CSVLLRGNSGANVLTF.

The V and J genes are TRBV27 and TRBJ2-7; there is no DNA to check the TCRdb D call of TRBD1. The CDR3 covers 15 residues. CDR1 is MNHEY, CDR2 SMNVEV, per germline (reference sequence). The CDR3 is CASSVSGGPSYEQYF.

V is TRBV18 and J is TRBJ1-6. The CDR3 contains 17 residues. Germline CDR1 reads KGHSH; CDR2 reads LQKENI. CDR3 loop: CASSPPEGSSYNSPLHF.

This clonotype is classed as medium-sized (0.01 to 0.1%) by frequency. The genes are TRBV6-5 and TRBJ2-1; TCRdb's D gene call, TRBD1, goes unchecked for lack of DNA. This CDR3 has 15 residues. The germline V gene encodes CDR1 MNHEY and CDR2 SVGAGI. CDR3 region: CASSYKAGRYNEQFF.

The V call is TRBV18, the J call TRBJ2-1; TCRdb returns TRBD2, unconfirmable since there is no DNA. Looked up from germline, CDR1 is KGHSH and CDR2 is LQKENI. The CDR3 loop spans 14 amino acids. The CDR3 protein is CASSPVTSTNEQFF.

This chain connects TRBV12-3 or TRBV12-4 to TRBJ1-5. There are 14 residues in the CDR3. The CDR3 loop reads CASSLAGGNQPQHF.

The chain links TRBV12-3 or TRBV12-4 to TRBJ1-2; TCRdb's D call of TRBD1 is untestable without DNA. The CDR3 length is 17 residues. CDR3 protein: CASSSRPGQASNYGYTF.

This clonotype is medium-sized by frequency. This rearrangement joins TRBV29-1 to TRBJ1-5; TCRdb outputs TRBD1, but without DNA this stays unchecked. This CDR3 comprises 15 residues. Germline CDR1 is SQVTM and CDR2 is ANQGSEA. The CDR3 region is CSATTGQGIGQPQHF.

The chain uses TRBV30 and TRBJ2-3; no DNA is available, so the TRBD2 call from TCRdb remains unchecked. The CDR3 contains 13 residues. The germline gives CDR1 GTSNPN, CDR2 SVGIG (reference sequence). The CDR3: CAWSFGTPDTQYF.